A selection of T cell receptor beta chains follows, all from one sample in a study of technical replicates of blood from several donors. Assay used: immunoSEQ multiplex PCR; TCRdb lists only in-frame clones, some missing. The sample includes 8,500 to 13,000 clones, 94% seen only once; the top ten take roughly 6.4%. Sequenced input: PBMCs. These receptors were obtained from a human donor in good health. Both conserved end residues are part of each CDR3. D genes are given only for firm matches. Expanded clones are given a class, and other clones once, few, many or no size at all.

d_call	j_call	clone_size	v_call	cdr3_nt	cdr3_aa
TRBD2	TRBJ2-1	once	TRBV6-1	TGTGCCAGCAGTGAAGCGCTTCGCGGGACTAGCGGGAGGGCCGGGGATGAGCAGTTCTTC	CASSEALRGTSGRAGDEQFF
TRBD2	TRBJ2-3	NA	TRBV14	TGTGCCAGCAGCCTGGGACTAGGCACGCAGTATTTT	CASSLGLGTQYF
NA	TRBJ2-1	NA	TRBV7-9	TGTGCCAGCAGCCCTACTGGACTAGGGGGGCGTGATGAGCAGTTCTTC	CASSPTGLGGRDEQFF
TRBD1	TRBJ2-1	NA	TRBV10-2	TGCGCCAGCAGTGACCGACACAGGGGCTCCTACAATGAGCAGTTCTTC	CASSDRHRGSYNEQFF
TRBD1	TRBJ1-3	NA	TRBV30	TGTGCCTGGAGTGGACAGGGCGCTGGAAACACCATATATTTT	CAWSGQGAGNTIYF
TRBD2	TRBJ2-7	NA	TRBV27	TGTGCCAGCAGTTTACCCCTCGGGGTAGCGGGAGGCCCCAGCGAGCAGTACTTC	CASSLPLGVAGGPSEQYF
NA	TRBJ1-2	few	TRBV6-1	TGTGCCAGCACCCAACAAGGGGTAGCTAACTATGGCTACACCTTC	CASTQQGVANYGYTF
NA	TRBJ1-5	NA	TRBV6-1	TGTGCCAGCAGTTTGACAGAAAATCAGCCCCAGCATTTT	CASSLTENQPQHF
NA	TRBJ1-1	NA	TRBV2	TGTGCCAGCAGTGAGGCAGTGGGGGGAGCTTTCTTT	CASSEAVGGAFF
TRBD2	TRBJ2-2	NA	TRBV10-3	TGTGCCACCCGGGGGGAGGGGAACACCGGGGAGCTGTTTTTT	CATRGEGNTGELFF
TRBD1	TRBJ2-6	NA	TRBV5-1	TGCGCCAGCAGCCCGGGACAGGCCCCCTCTGGGGCCAACGTCCTGACTTTC	CASSPGQAPSGANVLTF
TRBD2	TRBJ2-1	NA	TRBV6-5	TGTGCCAGCAGTGTCACTAGCGGGAGTTACAATGAGCAGTTCTTC	CASSVTSGSYNEQFF
TRBD2	TRBJ2-7	NA	TRBV5-1	TGCGCCAGCAGCTTGGGGACTAGCGGGAGGGACGAGCAGTACTTC	CASSLGTSGRDEQYF
NA	TRBJ2-1	NA	TRBV6-5	TGTGCCAGCAGCCCAGAGCGAACTACCTACAATGAGCAGTTCTTC	CASSPERTTYNEQFF
NA	TRBJ1-1	few	TRBV7-9	TGTGCCGGGGGGAGAAACACTGAAGCTTTCTTT	CAGGRNTEAFF
TRBD2	TRBJ2-1	NA	TRBV30	TGTGCCTGGAGACTAGCGGGTAGTCACAATGAGCAGTTCTTC	CAWRLAGSHNEQFF
TRBD1	TRBJ2-2	NA	TRBV18	TGTGCCAGCTCACCGACAGGGCTCACCGGGGAGCTGTTTTTT	CASSPTGLTGELFF
NA	TRBJ1-1	NA	TRBV7-9	TGTGCCAGCAGTTCGACAGGGAACACTGAAGCTTTCTTT	CASSSTGNTEAFF
NA	TRBJ2-7	NA	TRBV6-1	TGTGCCAGCAGTGACCCCCCGGTCATGATCTTGTACGAGCAGTACTTC	CASSDPPVMILYEQYF
NA	TRBJ1-5	NA	TRBV6-1	TGTGCCAGCAGCGCTACGGGGGGTAATCAGCCCCAGCATTTT	CASSATGGNQPQHF
TRBD2	TRBJ2-7	NA	TRBV5-1	TGCGCCAGCAGCGATAGCGGGGGCCCCTACGAGCAGTACTTC	CASSDSGGPYEQYF
NA	TRBJ1-1	NA	TRBV30	TGTGCCTGGAGTACACAAACAGTCGCTTTCTTT	CAWSTQTVAFF
TRBD1	TRBJ2-3	NA	TRBV5-4	TGTGCCAGCAGCCTCGGGGGACAGGGGGCGGATACGCAGTATTTT	CASSLGGQGADTQYF
TRBD1	TRBJ2-7	NA	TRBV27	TGTGCCAGCAGGCGGACCGGGACAGGCGACTACGAGCAGTACTTC	CASRRTGTGDYEQYF
TRBD2	TRBJ2-3	NA	TRBV2	TGTGCCAGCAGTGAACTAGCGGGAGTGATAGATACGCAGTATTTT	CASSELAGVIDTQYF
TRBD2	TRBJ2-1	NA	TRBV28	TGTGCCAGCAGTTTTGGGGTAGCGGGAGCACTGTTCTTC	CASSFGVAGALFF
NA	TRBJ1-1	NA	TRBV11-2	TGTGCCAGCACAGGGAACACTGAAGCTTTCTTT	CASTGNTEAFF
NA	TRBJ1-4	NA	TRBV28	TGTGCCAGCAGTCTTTGGGGGGAAGGGTCTGAAAAACTGTTTTTT	CASSLWGEGSEKLFF
TRBD2	TRBJ2-5	NA	TRBV5-1	TGCGCCAGCAGCTCGATTCGGGGGGGAGGGCCCGGAGAGACCCAGTACTTC	CASSSIRGGGPGETQYF
NA	TRBJ1-2	NA	TRBV6-5	TGTGCCAGCAGTAACAGCGGTCCGGGGGGCTACACCTTC	CASSNSGPGGYTF
TRBD1	TRBJ2-7	NA	TRBV6-5	TGTGCCAGCAGTTACTCGCGGCAGGGGGCATACGAGCAGTACTTC	CASSYSRQGAYEQYF
TRBD1	TRBJ2-1	NA	TRBV28	TGTGCCAGCACCAACCCGACAGGGGCCGGACACAATGAGCAGTTCTTC	CASTNPTGAGHNEQFF
NA	TRBJ2-2	NA	TRBV18	TGTGCCAGCTCACCACCGACATGGACAGTTCATGGCACCGGGGAGCTGTTTTTT	CASSPPTWTVHGTGELFF
NA	TRBJ2-5	NA	TRBV6-1	TGTGCCAGCAGTGAGGGGCAGGCAGAAGAGACCCAGTACTTC	CASSEGQAEETQYF
NA	TRBJ2-3	once	TRBV2	TGTGCCAGCAGCATTCCAGGGCAGGATACGCAGTATTTT	CASSIPGQDTQYF
NA	TRBJ1-5	NA	TRBV5-6	TGTGCCAGCAGCTTACAGCAGGGCCAGCCCCAGCATTTT	CASSLQQGQPQHF
TRBD1	TRBJ1-4	NA	TRBV30	TGTGCCTGGAGTGGCCGGGACAGGGGGCCTGTTAATGAAAAACTGTTTTTT	CAWSGRDRGPVNEKLFF